This TCR beta chain comes out of a study of CD8 T cells in ankylosing spondylitis. The CDR3 length is 17 residues. V lost 4 bases and J lost 5; bases outside the gene matches: 17. Germline values: CDR1 SGHRS, CDR2 YFSETQ. Making the TCR beta libraries involved quantitative 5'-RACE with molecular barcodes. TCRdb redid the calling of the 5' RACE reads with MiXCR, one entry per CDR3 protein. The profile covers about 390,000 distinct CDR3 sequences, with about a fifth appearing a single time and roughly a sixth taken by the ten largest. Study-wide points: Certain motif variants had earlier appeared in reactive arthritis synovial fluid and blood. Within matched ankylosing spondylitis synovial fluid, disease-linked clones were reportedly significantly enriched. Seemingly characteristic of ankylosing spondylitis blood was a TCR beta motif consisting of eight highly homologous variants. Clones that were linked to disease were CD8+ and were relatively rare in peripheral blood.

Remarks on this clonotype: Its target is unknown.

The chain recombines TRBV5-1 with TRBJ1-1; TRBD1 matches at 7 bases. The sequenced material came from blood, either unsorted or a sorted T cell fraction (not recorded which). The source is a male donor with ankylosing spondylitis. CDR3 sequence (DNA): TGCGCCAGCAGCCAAACCCAAGGACAGGCCTCGAGGACTGAAGCTTTCTTT. This encodes CASSQTQGQASRTEAFF.